The clone carrying this TCR beta chain was detected ten times or more. The antigen remains unidentified. J gave up 4 bases and V 3 bases, and 3 bases lay outside the gene matches. CDR3 length equals 14 residues. Per the germline V gene, CDR1 is SGHTA and CDR2 is FQGNSA. The source of the sample is a study of T cells after posttransplantation cyclophosphamide. Findings and limits, study-wide: Recipient CMV seropositivity and CMV reactivation strongly tracked TRB clonality.

The protocol was immunoSEQ multiplex PCR, while the TCRdb copy is restricted to in-frame clones and leaves out a portion. The sample includes thousands of clones, none of them occurring once. Treatment was busulfan-fludarabine conditioning, a marrow graft, and cyclophosphamide on days +3 and +4. This TCR derives from a young adult male patient who received an allogeneic stem cell transplant from an unrelated donor, was CMV-positive, and had acute and chronic GVHD. Some T cells may trace back to the graft donor. The sequences come from PBMCs, collected after allogeneic stem cell transplant with posttransplant cyclophosphamide. The chain carries TRBV7-2 and TRBJ2-1; the match to TRBD1 covers 7 bases. The DNA of the CDR3 is TGTGCCAGCAGCTTGGGGACAGCTTACAATGAGCAGTTCTTC. Translated: CASSLGTAYNEQFF.